The 29 T cell receptor beta chains below all came from one sample that was sequenced in a study of blood T cell repertoires in COVID-19. Generated by immunoSEQ multiplex PCR, the TCRdb table keeps only in-frame clones and is missing some. The sample yields 200,000 to 250,000 clones, approximately 85% seen once. The sequencing input was peripheral blood. These receptors came from a woman of 80 years or more with COVID-19, enrolled during active disease.

CDR3 amino acids: CATSDWREGDTDTQYF. The CDR3, as DNA: TGTGCCACCAGTGATTGGCGGGAAGGGGACACAGATACGCAGTATTTT. The rearrangement links TRBV24-1 to TRBJ2-3, with a possible D match to TRBD2 (6 bases). Trimming left V 2 bases short and J 2 bases short, with 13 bases between. CDR3 length equals 16 residues. Germline-derived CDR1 and CDR2 are KGHDR and SFDVKD.

The chain is built from TRBV30 and TRBJ2-7; D perhaps matches TRBD1 (6 bases). Germline CDR1 GTSNPN, CDR2 SVGIG (reference sequence). With 0 bases removed from V and 3 bases from J, the gap between germline ends came to 9 bases. The CDR3 has 13 amino acids. The CDR3 protein is CAWSVGQNYEQYF. The CDR3 DNA sequence: TGTGCCTGGAGTGTAGGACAGAACTACGAGCAGTACTTC.

J is TRBJ1-1 and V is TRBV7-6, with 8 bases that match TRBD1. V lost 5 bases and J lost 4; bases outside the gene matches: 9. Germline values: CDR1 SGHVS, CDR2 FNYEAQ. The CDR3 covers 15 residues. The chain's CDR3 is CASSLSGGSGTEAFF. Written as DNA, the CDR3 is TGTGCCAGCAGCCTATCAGGGGGCTCGGGCACTGAAGCTTTCTTT.

The chain couples TRBV5-1 to TRBJ2-7; 7 nucleotides match TRBD1. Germline CDR1 is SGHRS and CDR2 is YFSETQ. Unmatched junction bases numbered 7, after V lost 4 bases and J lost 0 bases. The CDR3 sequence is 15 residues long. CDR3 loop: CASSPTGLASYEQYF. The CDR3 DNA is TGCGCCAGCAGCCCGACAGGGTTGGCCTCCTACGAGCAGTACTTC.

The V and J genes are TRBV5-6 and TRBJ1-5, with a possible D match to TRBD1 (6 bases). Germline V gives CDR1 SGHDT, CDR2 YYEEEE. Between the trimmed V and J ends, which lost 0 bases and 7 bases, there was a span of 17 bases. There are 16 residues in the CDR3. The CDR3 sequence: CASSLAGTQGWQPQHF. CDR3 in DNA: TGTGCCAGCAGCTTGGCCGGAACACAGGGTTGGCAGCCCCAGCATTTT.

The chain employs TRBV27 and TRBJ2-7; TRBD1 matches at 10 bases. Germline values: CDR1 MNHEY, CDR2 SMNVEV (reference sequence). The CDR3 runs to 15 residues. V gave up 4 bases and J gave up 5 bases; unmatched junction bases: 8. The CDR3 sequence: CASSSPGQGTHEQYF. Here the CDR3 DNA reads TGTGCCAGCAGTTCACCGGGACAGGGGACCCACGAGCAGTACTTC.

This chain connects TRBV2 to TRBJ1-1, with D unresolved. Germline assignment: CDR1 SNHLY and CDR2 FYNNEI. This CDR3 comprises 15 residues. V gave up 4 bases and J gave up 1 base, with 13 bases separating them. Here the CDR3 reads CASSVSGWSNTEAFF. The CDR3 DNA reads TGTGCCAGCAGTGTATCGGGGTGGTCGAACACTGAAGCTTTCTTT.

This sequence joins TRBV5-4 and TRBJ1-2; D remains unclear. CDR3 length: 14 residues. Trimming cost V 6 bases and J 4 bases, with 16 bases left between them. The germline V gene encodes CDR1 SGHNT and CDR2 YYREEE (reference sequence). In DNA, the CDR3 is TGTGCCAGCAAAAAGGAAGGGAGATTCTATGGCTACACCTTC. It translates to CASKKEGRFYGYTF.

This clone has more than one count but fewer than ten. The rearrangement links TRBV13 to TRBJ2-7; 8 nucleotides align to TRBD1. CDR1 is PRHDT, CDR2 FYEKMQ, per germline (reference sequence). The J segment lost 4 bases and the V segment lost 2 bases, leaving 4 bases of the junction unmatched. CDR3 length: 14 residues. This CDR3 reads CASSLTGGLYEQYF. The CDR3 bases are TGTGCCAGCAGCTTAACAGGGGGGTTGTACGAGCAGTACTTC. The variable domain in full, completed from reference TRBV13 and TRBJ2-7, reads AAGVIQSPRHLIKEKRETATLKCYPIPRHDTVYWYQQGPGQDPQFLISFYEKMQSDKGSIPDRFSAQQFSDYHSELNMSSLELGDSALYFCASSLTGGLYEQYFGPGTRLTVT.

The rearrangement uses TRBV5-6 and TRBJ1-2, with 9 bases fitting TRBD1. The CDR3 totals 16 residues. The V and J ends lost 2 bases and 4 bases, in that order; junction bases with no gene match: 9. Germline-derived CDR1 and CDR2 are SGHDT and YYEEEE. Written as DNA, the CDR3 is TGTGCCAGCAGCTTTGGAACAGGGGGCTTCGGCTATGGCTACACCTTC. It is translated as CASSFGTGGFGYGYTF.

The chain employs TRBV29-1 and TRBJ1-5; D gene uncertain. Germline CDR1 reads SQVTM; CDR2 reads ANQGSEA. The CDR3 is 14 residues long. V was clipped by 6 bases and J by 6 bases, with 18 bases between them. CDR3 sequence: CSVMSGGLGQPQHF. Written as DNA, the CDR3 is TGCAGCGTCATGTCCGGCGGGTTAGGTCAGCCCCAGCATTTT.

The CDR3 spells CASSLARSGRAYEQYF. CDR3 DNA: TGTGCCAGCAGCTTAGCGAGGAGCGGGAGGGCCTACGAGCAGTACTTC. The J gene is TRBJ2-7, the V gene TRBV7-9, with 10 nucleotides matching TRBD2. Germline assignment: CDR1 SEHNR and CDR2 FQNEAQ (reference sequence). V was clipped by 0 bases and J by 2 bases; unmatched bases: 4. The CDR3 spans 16 residues.

The V gene is TRBV9, the J gene TRBJ2-1; 10 bases match TRBD2. Trimming at V came to 4 bases and at J to 1 base, leaving 5 bases not matched to a gene. The germline gives CDR1 SGDLS, CDR2 YYNGEE. The CDR3 contains 16 residues. The CDR3 here is CASSTLAGVSYNEQFF. CDR3 DNA: TGTGCCAGCAGCACTCTAGCGGGAGTGTCCTACAATGAGCAGTTCTTC.

The V call is TRBV6-2 or TRBV6-3, the J call TRBJ2-2, with a weak D call TRBD2 (6 bases). In germline, CDR1 is MNHEY, CDR2 SVGEGT. The CDR3 is made up of 16 amino acids. Trimming stripped 5 bases from V and 1 base from J, with 14 bases between. The DNA for the CDR3 is TGTGCCAGCAGTAGATTCCCGGGACTGAACACCGGGGAGCTGTTTTTT. Protein: CASSRFPGLNTGELFF.

V gene TRBV7-9 combines with J gene TRBJ2-5, with 7 bases identical to TRBD2. Trimming cost V 3 bases and J 5 bases; bases outside gene matches: 6. The germline gives CDR1 SEHNR, CDR2 FQNEAQ (reference sequence). CDR3 size: 14 residues. The CDR3 loop is CASSLGLLGETQYF. DNA for the CDR3: TGTGCCAGCAGCTTGGGACTATTGGGGGAGACCCAGTACTTC.

The V and J genes are TRBV6-5 and TRBJ2-5; no clear D gene. The CDR3 loop spans 15 amino acids. The V and J ends lost 0 bases and 1 base respectively, with 9 bases between them. Germline V gene data show CDR1 as MNHEY and CDR2 as SVGAGI. The CDR3 is CASSYSPTRQETQYF. CDR3 DNA: TGTGCCAGCAGTTACTCCCCGACACGCCAAGAGACCCAGTACTTC.

The J gene is TRBJ2-5, the V gene TRBV9; a weak D match, TRBD2 (5 bases). The germline V and J ends were trimmed by 2 bases and 2 bases, with 16 bases remaining between them. Germline CDR1 SGDLS, CDR2 YYNGEE. This CDR3 contains 16 residues. CDR3 amino acids: CASSVGLKRTQETQYF. The CDR3 nucleotides are TGTGCCAGCAGCGTCGGTCTAAAGCGGACTCAAGAGACCCAGTACTTC.

The rearrangement links TRBV24-1 to TRBJ2-3; TRBD2 might be the D (5 bases). Germline assignment: CDR1 KGHDR and CDR2 SFDVKD. CDR3 size: 15 residues. V lost 2 bases to trimming and J lost 4 bases, with 12 bases between them. The CDR3 nucleotides read TGTGCCACCAGTGATTCTCGGGATAAACCAGATACGCAGTATTTT. This codes for CATSDSRDKPDTQYF.

Note on this clone: Germline is not matched at one junction end, which may reflect a read error. V is TRBV12-3 or TRBV12-4 and J is TRBJ1-2; possibly TRBD1 for D (6 bases). The CDR3 sequence is 11 residues long. This CDR3 reads CASSLGTVGYF. CDR3 nucleotide sequence: TGTGCCAGCAGTTTAGGGACAGTCGGTTACTTC.

This clone was seen just once. The V call is TRBV30, the J call TRBJ1-6, with D tentatively TRBD1 (5 bases). This CDR3 has 13 residues. From germline, CDR1 is GTSNPN and CDR2 SVGIG (reference sequence). The ends were cut back, 1 base at V and 7 bases at J, with 8 bases in the middle. CDR3 sequence reads: CAWSDDRNSPLHF. The DNA for the CDR3 is TGTGCCTGGAGTGATGACAGAAATTCACCCCTCCACTTT.

The genes are TRBV21-1 and TRBJ2-1; the table names TRBD1, a call not compared with the DNA. TRBV21-1 is recorded as a pseudogene. CDR3 length: 16 amino acids. CDR3 sequence (DNA): TGTGCCAGCAGCCCAAGTGGGACAGGGGCCTACAATGAGCAGTTCTTC. Protein: CASSPSGTGAYNEQFF.

With respect to this clone: The sample contains more than one DNA sequence encoding this CDR3. The chain recombines TRBV18 with TRBJ2-5, with 8 bases lining up with TRBD2. The CDR3 covers 13 residues. Per the germline V gene, CDR1 is KGHSH and CDR2 is LQKENI. After removal of 4 bases from V and 5 bases from J, the junction contained 3 bases not matched to a gene. In DNA, the CDR3 is TGTGCCAGCTCACTGGGACTAGGGGAGACCCAGTACTTC. Residues: CASSLGLGETQYF.

The J gene is TRBJ1-3, the V gene TRBV18; unclear D gene. CDR1 KGHSH and CDR2 LQKENI come from the germline V gene. Trimming stripped 4 bases from V and 4 bases from J, with 14 bases between. The CDR3 runs 15 residues. CDR3 sequence (DNA): TGTGCCAGCTCACGGCCTAGCTTGGGCGGAAACACCATATATTTT. This gives the protein CASSRPSLGGNTIYF.

The rearrangement joins TRBV5-5 to TRBJ1-4; D is unclear. Germline V gene data show CDR1 as SGHKS and CDR2 as YYEKEE (reference sequence). This CDR3 spans 13 amino acids. V was shortened by 1 base and J by 5 bases, with 6 bases between the two germline ends. The chain's CDR3 is CASSLIYNEKLFF. The CDR3 DNA is TGTGCCAGCAGCTTGATCTACAATGAAAAACTGTTTTTT.

This chain uses TRBV15 with TRBJ1-1; TRBD1 is a possible D gene (5 bases). Germline assignment: CDR1 LNHNV and CDR2 YYDKDF (reference sequence). Deletions cut 7 bases from V and 1 base from J, with 10 bases between. The CDR3 has 13 residues. The CDR3 DNA is TGTGCCACCAAAATCGACAGGAACACTGAAGCTTTCTTT. Protein sequence: CATKIDRNTEAFF.

The chain is built from TRBV7-8 and TRBJ2-3; 7 nucleotides line up with TRBD2. From germline, CDR1 is SGHVS and CDR2 FQNEAQ. Trimming removed 5 bases from V and 5 bases from J; junction bases left unmatched: 7. The CDR3 extends over 14 amino acids. The CDR3 DNA reads as TGTGCCAGCAGCAGGGCTAGCGGCAAAGATACGCAGTATTTT. Encoded protein: CASSRASGKDTQYF.

The gene calls are TRBV18 and TRBJ2-2; TRBD2 matches at 8 bases. Per the germline V gene, CDR1 is KGHSH and CDR2 is LQKENI. The length of the CDR3 is 16 residues. Trimming cost V 0 bases and J 2 bases; bases outside gene matches: 2. The CDR3 DNA sequence: TGTGCCAGCTCACCACCTGGACTAGCTAACACCGGGGAGCTGTTTTTT. As protein: CASSPPGLANTGELFF.

The CDR3 region is CAWSGWRNRGSNSPLHF. DNA of the CDR3: TGTGCCTGGAGTGGCTGGCGCAACAGGGGTAGTAATTCACCCCTCCACTTT. This rearrangement joins TRBV30 to TRBJ1-6, with 7 bases fitting TRBD1. CDR3 length equals 17 residues. CDR1 GTSNPN and CDR2 SVGIG come from the germline V gene (reference sequence). Unmatched junction bases numbered 12, after V lost 1 base and J lost 6 bases.

The genes are TRBV19 and TRBJ2-3, with 7 bases that match TRBD2. Germline V gene data show CDR1 as LNHDA and CDR2 as SQIVND (reference sequence). The junction had 9 bases not matched to a gene; V was cut back by 6 bases and J by 0 bases. The CDR3 runs to 16 residues. The CDR3 sequence: CASSPLGGTSTDTQYF. In DNA, the CDR3 is TGTGCCAGTAGCCCGCTGGGGGGGACGAGCACAGATACGCAGTATTTT.